These 22 T cell receptor beta chains originate from one sample sequenced in a study of T cell responses to AZD1222 COVID-19 vaccine. Assay used: immunoSEQ multiplex PCR; TCRdb lists only in-frame clones, some missing. The sample holds 100,000 to 150,000 clones; about nine tenths are singletons and the top ten take 1.5%. The sequencing used peripheral blood, collected on day 0 of AZD1222 vaccination. The receptors were gathered from an adult in good health.

The chain combines TRBV28 with TRBJ2-7; D remains unclear. Trimming took 3 bases from V and 6 from J, leaving 3 bases between them. The length of the CDR3 is 10 residues. Looked up from germline, CDR1 is MDHEN and CDR2 is SYDVKM. Here the CDR3 DNA reads TGTGCCAGCAGTTTTATCGAGCAGTACTTC. This translates into CASSFIEQYF.

V usage is TRBV7-9 and J usage is TRBJ1-5; 7 bases agree with TRBD1. CDR3 size: 14 residues. Per germline, CDR1 SEHNR and CDR2 FQNEAQ (reference sequence). Losses at the gene ends were 5 bases for V and 4 bases for J; bases not matched to a gene: 5. CDR3 residues: CASSHDRVNQPQHF. DNA of the CDR3: TGTGCCAGCAGCCACGACAGGGTAAATCAGCCCCAGCATTTT.

V is TRBV28 and J is TRBJ1-5; D not certain. The germline CDR1 and CDR2 sequences are MDHEN and SYDVKM. The CDR3 loop spans 17 amino acids. V lost 1 base and J 6 bases, leaving 19 bases between the germline ends. The CDR3 nucleotides are TGTGCCAGCAGTTTATCGGGGATTACGAGAAGAACTCAGCCCCAGCATTTT. Translated, it gives CASSLSGITRRTQPQHF.

A single count supports this clone. The chain employs TRBV9 and TRBJ2-3; TRBD2 agrees at 10 bases. In germline, CDR1 is SGDLS, CDR2 YYNGEE. V lost 0 bases and J lost 5; bases outside the gene matches: 3. The CDR3 is 15 residues long. DNA of the CDR3: TGTGCCAGCAGCGTAGAAGCGGGGGGGCTAGATACGCAGTATTTT. Amino acid sequence: CASSVEAGGLDTQYF.

This clone was seen only once. The V call is TRBV7-9, the J call TRBJ2-4; 7 nucleotides line up with TRBD2. V lost 7 bases and J lost 5; bases outside the gene matches: 5. Germline-derived CDR1 and CDR2 are SEHNR and FQNEAQ (reference sequence). The CDR3 length is 13 residues. DNA for the CDR3: TGTGCCAGCACCTCTAGCGGCGAAAACATTCAGTACTTC. Protein product: CASTSSGENIQYF.

The V gene is TRBV28, the J gene TRBJ1-1; 8 bases are a match to TRBD1. This CDR3 is 16 amino acids long. The V gene end was trimmed by 4 bases and the J gene end by 5 bases; junction bases not matched to a gene: 12. CDR1 is MDHEN, CDR2 SYDVKM, per germline. This CDR3 is CASSSPWDRRKTEAFF. DNA of the CDR3: TGTGCCAGCAGTTCTCCCTGGGACAGGAGGAAGACTGAAGCTTTCTTT.

This sequence joins TRBV25-1 and TRBJ2-7, with 8 nucleotides matching TRBD1. Germline loops: CDR1 MGHDK, CDR2 SYGVNS. Trimming at V came to 3 bases and at J to 7 bases, leaving 5 bases not matched to a gene. This CDR3 region has 13 residues. The CDR3 region is CASSDPGGSEQYF. CDR3 coding DNA: TGTGCCAGCAGTGACCCAGGGGGCAGTGAGCAGTACTTC.

This rearrangement joins TRBV7-2 to TRBJ1-1; D unresolved. The germline CDR1 and CDR2 sequences are SGHTA and FQGNSA. CDR3 length equals 13 residues. V was pared by 3 bases and J by 0 bases, with 5 bases between. The CDR3 nucleotides are TGTGCCAGCAGCTTTATCCTGAACACTGAAGCTTTCTTT. Translated: CASSFILNTEAFF.

This chain joins TRBV19 and TRBJ1-1, with TRBD1 matching over 7 bases. Germline CDR1 reads LNHDA; CDR2 reads SQIVND (reference sequence). Losses at the gene ends were 6 bases for V and 0 bases for J; bases not matched to a gene: 7. The CDR3 sequence is 15 residues long. CDR3 coding DNA: TGTGCCAGTAGGCCCTCGGACAGGATGAACACTGAAGCTTTCTTT. It yields the protein CASRPSDRMNTEAFF.

This CDR3 reads CAWGRGEYQETQYF. The CDR3 nucleotides read TGTGCCTGGGGGCGGGGGGAGTACCAAGAGACCCAGTACTTC. The chain links TRBV30 to TRBJ2-5; 8 nucleotides agree with TRBD2. The J segment lost 0 bases and the V segment lost 5 bases, leaving 5 bases of the junction unmatched. Per germline, CDR1 GTSNPN and CDR2 SVGIG (reference sequence). The CDR3 runs 14 residues.

The CDR3 bases are TGTGCCAGCAGGCCCCACGGGTATTCCTACGAGCAGTACTTC. As protein: CASRPHGYSYEQYF. This rearrangement joins TRBV27 to TRBJ2-7; D call uncertain. CDR1 MNHEY and CDR2 SMNVEV come from the germline V gene (reference sequence). The CDR3 runs 14 residues. Trimming removed 6 bases at V and 1 base at J, with 13 bases between.

The chain couples TRBV5-5 to TRBJ2-1; D possibly corresponds to TRBD2 (5 bases). CDR3 length: 15 residues. V was clipped by 6 bases and J by 0 bases, with 13 bases between them. Germline lookup yields CDR1 SGHKS and CDR2 YYEKEE (reference sequence). In DNA form, the CDR3 reads TGTGCCAGCACCCGATGGGAGAGCTCCTACAATGAGCAGTTCTTC. This codes for CASTRWESSYNEQFF.

The chain uses TRBV23-1 and TRBJ1-3; D perhaps matches TRBD1 (6 bases). TRBV23-1 is marked as an open reading frame, function uncertain. The CDR3 is made up of 17 amino acids. Trimming left V 7 bases short and J 8 bases short, with 27 bases between. The DNA of the CDR3 is TGCGCCAGCACCCCGTGGGACACCCACCGAGGCAGACACACCATATATTTT. Its protein product is CASTPWDTHRGRHTIYF.

This chain uses TRBV28 with TRBJ1-5; possibly TRBD1 for D (6 bases). Per the germline V gene, CDR1 is MDHEN and CDR2 is SYDVKM. V lost 10 bases, J lost 5 bases, and 15 bases lay in between. This CDR3 comprises 13 residues. The CDR3 protein is CATEQGQHQPQHF. The DNA for the CDR3 is TGTGCCACCGAACAGGGCCAGCATCAGCCCCAGCATTTT.

The chain joins TRBV12-3 or TRBV12-4 to TRBJ2-7; possible D gene TRBD1, 6 bases. This CDR3 contains 13 residues. Between the trimmed V and J ends, which lost 7 bases and 6 bases, there was a span of 16 bases. CDR3 in DNA: TGTGCCAGCACCTTGGGGGCGGCGGGCGAGCAGTACTTC. This translates into CASTLGAAGEQYF.

This chain links TRBV7-3 with TRBJ2-4, with D possibly being TRBD1 or TRBD2 (6 bases each). Per germline, CDR1 SGHTA and CDR2 FQGTGA. Trimming took 5 bases from V and 6 from J, leaving 14 bases between them. The CDR3 is 14 amino acids. The CDR3 loop reads CASSPGGTTNIQYF. The CDR3 DNA follows: TGTGCCAGCAGCCCCGGCGGGACAACAAACATTCAGTACTTC.

This sequence joins TRBV5-4 and TRBJ2-7; 10 bases match TRBD1. The CDR3 is 15 amino acids. The trim removed 3 bases at V and 5 bases at J, leaving 8 bases unmatched. Germline CDR1 reads SGHNT; CDR2 reads YYREEE (reference sequence). The chain's CDR3 is CASSSGTGAINEQYF. The DNA of the CDR3 is TGTGCCAGCAGCTCGGGGACAGGGGCTATCAACGAGCAGTACTTC.

J is TRBJ1-1 and V is TRBV6-6; D is unclear. The CDR3 length is 14 residues. Deletions cut 4 bases from V and 1 base from J, with 10 bases between. Germline V gene lookup returns CDR1 MNHNY and CDR2 SVGAGI (reference sequence). The CDR3 DNA reads TGTGCCAGCAGTTGGAAGGTGGAGAACACTGAAGCTTTCTTT. Translated: CASSWKVENTEAFF.

V is TRBV30 and J is TRBJ1-3; D ambiguous. Per germline, CDR1 GTSNPN and CDR2 SVGIG (reference sequence). This CDR3 has 11 residues. Trimming pared 3 bases from V and 2 bases from J, leaving 2 bases between. CDR3 sequence reads: CAWSPGNTIYF. CDR3 DNA: TGTGCCTGGAGCCCTGGAAACACCATATATTTT.

This sequence joins TRBV7-2 and TRBJ2-5; D call uncertain. The CDR3 is made up of 10 amino acids. Germline values: CDR1 SGHTA, CDR2 FQGNSA. V was cut by 6 bases and J by 2 bases, with 1 base left in between. The CDR3 nucleotides are TGTGCCAGCAGGCAAGAGACCCAGTACTTC. It yields the protein CASRQETQYF.

This chain uses TRBV2 with TRBJ1-2; D possibly corresponds to TRBD1 (6 bases). V lost 8 bases and J 4 bases, leaving 20 bases between the germline ends. The CDR3 runs 15 residues. CDR1 and CDR2 from the germline V gene are SNHLY and FYNNEI. This CDR3 is CASEGPDSGVYGYTF. CDR3 nucleotide sequence: TGTGCCAGCGAGGGACCGGACAGCGGAGTCTATGGCTACACCTTC.

The chain joins TRBV5-1 to TRBJ2-3; D perhaps matches TRBD2 (6 bases). The V gene lost 1 base and the J gene lost 0 bases, with 9 bases spanning the gap. This CDR3 spans 15 amino acids. Germline assignment: CDR1 SGHRS and CDR2 YFSETQ. The CDR3 loop is CASSLTAGSTDTQYF. The CDR3 nucleotides read TGCGCCAGCAGCTTGACGGCGGGGAGCACAGATACGCAGTATTTT.